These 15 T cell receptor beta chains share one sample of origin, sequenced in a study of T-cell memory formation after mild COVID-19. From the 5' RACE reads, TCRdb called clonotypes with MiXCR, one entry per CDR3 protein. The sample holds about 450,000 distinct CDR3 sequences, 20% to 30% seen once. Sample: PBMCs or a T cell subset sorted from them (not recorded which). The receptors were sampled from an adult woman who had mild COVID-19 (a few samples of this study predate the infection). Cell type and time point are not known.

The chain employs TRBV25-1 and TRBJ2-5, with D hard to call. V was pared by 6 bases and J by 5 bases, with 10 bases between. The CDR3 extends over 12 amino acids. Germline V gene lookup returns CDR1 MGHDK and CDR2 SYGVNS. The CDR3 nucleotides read TGTGCCAGCAGGGATGTTCGGGAGACCCAGTACTTC. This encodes CASRDVRETQYF.

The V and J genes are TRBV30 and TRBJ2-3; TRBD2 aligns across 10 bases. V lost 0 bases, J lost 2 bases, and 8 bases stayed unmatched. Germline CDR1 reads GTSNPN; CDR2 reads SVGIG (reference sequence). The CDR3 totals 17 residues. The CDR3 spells CAWSVGLAGANTDTQYF. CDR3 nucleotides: TGTGCCTGGAGTGTCGGCCTAGCGGGGGCCAACACAGATACGCAGTATTTT. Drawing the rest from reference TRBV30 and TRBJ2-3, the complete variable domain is SQTIHQWPATLVQPVGSPLSLECTVEGTSNPNLYWYRQAAGRGLQLLFYSVGIGQISSEVPQNLSASRPQDRQFILSSKKLLLSDSGFYLCAWSVGLAGANTDTQYFGPGTRLTVL.

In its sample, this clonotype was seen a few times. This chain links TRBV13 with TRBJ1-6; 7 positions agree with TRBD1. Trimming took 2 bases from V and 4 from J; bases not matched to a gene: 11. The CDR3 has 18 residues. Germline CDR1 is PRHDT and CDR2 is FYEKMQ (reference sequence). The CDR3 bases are TGTGCCAGCAGCTTACGCAGGGGGACTAGGTCTTATAATTCACCCCTCCACTTT. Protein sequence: CASSLRRGTRSYNSPLHF.

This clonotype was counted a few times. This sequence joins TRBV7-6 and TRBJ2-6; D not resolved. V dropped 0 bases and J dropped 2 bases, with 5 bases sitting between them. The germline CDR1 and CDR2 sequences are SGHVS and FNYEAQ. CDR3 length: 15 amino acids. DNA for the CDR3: TGTGCCAGCAGCTTAGCGGTCGCTGGGGCCAACGTCCTGACTTTC. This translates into CASSLAVAGANVLTF.

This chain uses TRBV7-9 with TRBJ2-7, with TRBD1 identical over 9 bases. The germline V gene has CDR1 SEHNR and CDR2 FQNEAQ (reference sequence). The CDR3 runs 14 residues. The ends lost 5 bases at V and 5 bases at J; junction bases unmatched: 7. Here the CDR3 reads CASSLTGTGNEQYF. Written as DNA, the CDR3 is TGTGCCAGCAGCCTGACCGGGACAGGGAACGAGCAGTACTTC. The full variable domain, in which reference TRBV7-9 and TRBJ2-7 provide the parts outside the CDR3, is DTGVSQNPRHKITKRGQNVTFRCDPISEHNRLYWYRQTLGQGPEFLTYFQNEAQLEKSRLLSDRFSAERPKGSFSTLEIQRTEQGDSAMYLCASSLTGTGNEQYFGPGTRLTVT.

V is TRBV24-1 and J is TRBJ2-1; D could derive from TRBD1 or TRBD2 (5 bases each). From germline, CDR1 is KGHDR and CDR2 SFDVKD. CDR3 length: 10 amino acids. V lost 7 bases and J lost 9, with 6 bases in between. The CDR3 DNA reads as TGTGCCACCAGGGGGACTGAGCAGTTCTTC. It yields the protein CATRGTEQFF.

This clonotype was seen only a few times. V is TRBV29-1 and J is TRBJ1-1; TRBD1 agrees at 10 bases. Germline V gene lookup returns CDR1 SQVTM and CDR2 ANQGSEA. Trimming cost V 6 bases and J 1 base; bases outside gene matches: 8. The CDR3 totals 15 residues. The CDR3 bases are TGCAGCGTCACCGGGACAGGGGTATCGAACACTGAAGCTTTCTTT. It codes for CSVTGTGVSNTEAFF.

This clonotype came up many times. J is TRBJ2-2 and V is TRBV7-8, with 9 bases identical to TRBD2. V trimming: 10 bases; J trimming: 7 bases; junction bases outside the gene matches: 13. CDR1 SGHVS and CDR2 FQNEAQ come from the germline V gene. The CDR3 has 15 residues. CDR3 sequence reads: CANMPGTSFVGELFF. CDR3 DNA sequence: TGTGCCAACATGCCCGGGACTAGCTTCGTCGGGGAGCTGTTTTTT.

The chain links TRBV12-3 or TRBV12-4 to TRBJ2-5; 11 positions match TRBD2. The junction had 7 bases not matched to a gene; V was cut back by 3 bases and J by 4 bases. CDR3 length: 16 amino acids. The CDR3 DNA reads TGTGCCAGCAGTTTCTGGACTAGCGGGTTGGTAGAGACCCAGTACTTC. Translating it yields CASSFWTSGLVETQYF.

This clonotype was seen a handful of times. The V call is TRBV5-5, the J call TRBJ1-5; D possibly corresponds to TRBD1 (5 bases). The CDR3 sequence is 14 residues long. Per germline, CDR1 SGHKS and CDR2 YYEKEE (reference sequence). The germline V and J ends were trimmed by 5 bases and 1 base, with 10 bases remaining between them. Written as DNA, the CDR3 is TGTGCCAGCAGTCAGGGTTACAGCAATCAGCCCCAGCATTTT. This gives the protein CASSQGYSNQPQHF. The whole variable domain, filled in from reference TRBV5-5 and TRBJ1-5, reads DAGVTQSPTHLIKTRGQQVTLRCSPISGHKSVSWYQQVLGQGPQFIFQYYEKEERGRGNFPDRFSARQFPNYSSELNVNALLLGDSALYLCASSQGYSNQPQHFGDGTRLSIL.

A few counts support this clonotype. The CDR3 loop reads CASSPLSRNTEAFF. The CDR3 DNA is TGTGCCAGCTCACCTCTTAGCAGGAACACTGAAGCTTTCTTT. The chain joins TRBV18 to TRBJ1-1, with no clear D. V lost 3 bases, J lost 1 base, and 9 bases lay in between. Germline V gives CDR1 KGHSH, CDR2 LQKENI. The length of the CDR3 is 14 residues. The whole variable domain, filled in from reference TRBV18 and TRBJ1-1, reads NAGVMQNPRHLVRRRGQEARLRCSPMKGHSHVYWYRQLPEEGLKFMVYLQKENIIDESGMPKERFSAEFPKEGPSILRIQQVVRGDSAAYFCASSPLSRNTEAFFGQGTRLTVV.

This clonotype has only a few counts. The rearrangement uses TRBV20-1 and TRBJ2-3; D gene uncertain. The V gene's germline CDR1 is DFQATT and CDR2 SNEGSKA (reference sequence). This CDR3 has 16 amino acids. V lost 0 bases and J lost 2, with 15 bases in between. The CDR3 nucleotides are TGCAGTGCTAGAGATAAAGGGTACGGTTACACAGATACGCAGTATTTT. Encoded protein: CSARDKGYGYTDTQYF.

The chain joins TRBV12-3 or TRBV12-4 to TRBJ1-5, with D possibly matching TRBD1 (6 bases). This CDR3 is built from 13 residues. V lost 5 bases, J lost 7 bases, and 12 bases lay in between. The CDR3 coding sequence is TGTGCCAGCAGTCCTGGGGGCCGCCAGCCCCAGCATTTT. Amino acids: CASSPGGRQPQHF.

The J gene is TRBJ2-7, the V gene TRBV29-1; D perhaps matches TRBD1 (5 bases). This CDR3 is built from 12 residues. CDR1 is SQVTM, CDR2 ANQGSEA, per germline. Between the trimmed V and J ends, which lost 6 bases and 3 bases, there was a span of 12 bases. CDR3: CSVQGIGYEQYF. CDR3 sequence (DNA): TGCAGCGTCCAGGGAATTGGCTACGAGCAGTACTTC.

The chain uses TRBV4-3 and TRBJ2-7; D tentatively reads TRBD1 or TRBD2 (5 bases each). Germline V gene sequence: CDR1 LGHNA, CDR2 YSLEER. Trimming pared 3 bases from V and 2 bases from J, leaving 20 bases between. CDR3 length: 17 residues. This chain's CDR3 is CASSQRDEGIPPYEQYF. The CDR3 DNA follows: TGCGCCAGCAGCCAGAGAGATGAGGGGATCCCCCCCTACGAGCAGTACTTC.